The 17 T cell receptor beta chains reported below all come from one sample, sequenced in a study of cytomegalovirus exposure and HLA in healthy donors (dated by TCRdb to 2015 to 2018). Library creation used the immunoSEQ multiplex PCR assay. For the multiplex PCR, a mixture combining 60 forward primers for TCR Vbeta segments and 13 reverse primers for TCR Jbeta segments was used. TCRdb retrieved this table from immuneACCESS and kept in-frame rearrangements only. Not all clones are present; in checked studies, unresolved V genes account for under half, and no reason is known for the remainder. The sample has tens of thousands of clones on record, 44% of them singletons. The ten largest clones capture around 2% of the sample. Sequences were obtained from PBMCs. The receptors derive from a woman between 45 and 60 years old in good health and CMV-seronegative.

The sample holds a few counts of this clone. The V call is TRBV5-4, the J call TRBJ1-2; 8 nucleotides match TRBD1. Germline trimming cut 4 bases from V and 10 bases from J; bases unmatched to any gene: 6. This CDR3 is 12 amino acids long. CDR1 is SGHNT and CDR2 is YYREEE in the germline V gene (reference sequence). The CDR3 sequence is CASSTTGAYYTF. In DNA, the CDR3 is TGTGCCAGCAGCACGACAGGGGCCTACTACACCTTC.

The genes are TRBV19 and TRBJ2-1, with 15 bases that match TRBD2. Germline CDR1 is LNHDA and CDR2 is SQIVND (reference sequence). This CDR3 spans 20 amino acids. J was trimmed by 2 bases and V by 3 bases; bases with no gene match: 11. The CDR3 spells CASSINPGTSGRPAYNEQFF. For the CDR3, the DNA is TGTGCCAGTAGTATTAACCCCGGGACTAGCGGGAGGCCCGCCTACAATGAGCAGTTCTTC.

The rearrangement joins TRBV21-1 to TRBJ1-3; the table names TRBD1, a call not compared with the DNA. TRBV21-1 represents a pseudogene. The CDR3 is made up of 15 amino acids. The CDR3 here is CASSHGQVSGNTIYF. The CDR3 DNA sequence: TGTGCCAGCAGCCATGGACAGGTCTCTGGAAACACCATATATTTT.

The chain is built from TRBV5-6 and TRBJ2-5; 9 positions agree with TRBD2. The J segment lost 5 bases and the V segment lost 1 base, leaving 9 bases of the junction unmatched. Germline assignment: CDR1 SGHDT and CDR2 YYEEEE. The CDR3 is 16 residues long. CDR3 bases: TGTGCCAGCAGCTTGTTGCGGGGGGGCCGTGTGGAGACCCAGTACTTC. It yields the protein CASSLLRGGRVETQYF. Supplemented by reference TRBV5-6 and TRBJ2-5, the full variable domain reads DAGVTQSPTHLIKTRGQQVTLRCSPKSGHDTVSWYQQALGQGPQFIFQYYEEEERQRGNFPDRFSGHQFPNYSSELNVNALLLGDSALYLCASSLLRGGRVETQYFGPGTRLLVL.

The table lists this clone with a few counts. This chain links TRBV6-1 with TRBJ1-1; D is undetermined. CDR3 size: 14 residues. Trimming took off 2 bases at V and 2 bases at J, with 9 bases between the two ends. CDR1 and CDR2 (germline): MNHNS, SASEGT. CDR3 region: CASSEQAINTEAFF. As DNA, the CDR3 is TGTGCCAGCAGTGAACAGGCAATTAACACTGAAGCTTTCTTT.

This chain links TRBV15 with TRBJ2-6; a possible D gene is TRBD1 (6 bases). The CDR3 consists of 18 residues. Trimming left V 1 base short and J 0 bases short, with 13 bases between. Looked up from germline, CDR1 is LNHNV and CDR2 is YYDKDF (reference sequence). CDR3 nucleotide sequence: TGTGCCACCAGCAGAGGGGTAGGGGGTTTCTCTGGGGCCAACGTCCTGACTTTC. Amino acid sequence: CATSRGVGGFSGANVLTF.

This chain links TRBV15 with TRBJ1-2; perhaps TRBD1 as D (6 bases). The CDR3 extends over 12 amino acids. Germline CDR1 reads LNHNV; CDR2 reads YYDKDF (reference sequence). Trimming removed 3 bases from V and 6 bases from J, with 8 bases in between. The CDR3 sequence: CATSRQGNGYTF. CDR3 sequence (DNA): TGTGCCACCAGCAGGCAGGGGAATGGCTACACCTTC. Full variable domain (missing parts from reference TRBV15 and TRBJ1-2): DAMVIQNPRYQVTQFGKPVTLSCSQTLNHNVMYWYQQKSSQAPKLLFHYYDKDFNNEADTPDNFQSRRPNTSFCFLDIRSPGLGDTAMYLCATSRQGNGYTFGSGTRLTVV.

This sequence joins TRBV5-5 and TRBJ2-5; D might be TRBD1 (5 bases). The J call is in doubt because the DNA end fits TRBJ2-7 better. The CDR3 is 15 amino acids. Looked up from germline, CDR1 is SGHKS and CDR2 is YYEKEE (reference sequence). The CDR3, as DNA: TGTGCCAGCAGCCCAGGATGGGGCTCTTCCTACGAGCAGTACTTC. Residues: CASSPGWGSSYEQYF.

This chain uses TRBV4-2 with TRBJ2-5; 9 bases line up with TRBD2. The CDR3 loop spans 16 amino acids. V lost 0 bases to trimming and J lost 5 bases; unmatched junction nucleotides: 7. Germline CDR1 reads LGHNA; CDR2 reads YNFKEQ. The CDR3 protein is CASSQDMASGEETQYF. In nucleotides, the CDR3 is TGTGCCAGCAGCCAAGATATGGCTAGCGGGGAGGAGACCCAGTACTTC.

The chain joins TRBV4-1 to TRBJ2-5, with 7 nucleotides matching TRBD2. The CDR3 loop spans 15 amino acids. With V trimmed by 4 bases and J by 5 bases, 10 bases remained unmatched. Germline CDR1 reads MGHRA; CDR2 reads YSYEKL. The CDR3 region is CASSPRVASGETQYF. The CDR3 region has the DNA TGCGCCAGCAGCCCAAGGGTCGCTAGCGGCGAGACCCAGTACTTC.

V and J are TRBV12-5 and TRBJ1-1; D not resolved. Germline-derived CDR1 and CDR2 are LGHNT and FRNRAP. CDR3 length: 15 residues. Trimming took 3 bases from V and 4 from J, leaving 15 bases between them. CDR3 region: CASGFGWTEGTEAFF. The DNA of the CDR3 is TGTGCTAGTGGTTTTGGGTGGACGGAGGGCACTGAAGCTTTCTTT.

V is TRBV28 and J is TRBJ2-2, with D possibly being TRBD1 (5 bases). Germline lookup yields CDR1 MDHEN and CDR2 SYDVKM. This CDR3 region has 13 residues. The ends were cut back, 6 bases at V and 5 bases at J, with 10 bases in the middle. CDR3 sequence reads: CASRLDSTGELFF. DNA for the CDR3: TGTGCCAGCAGGCTCGACAGTACCGGGGAGCTGTTTTTT. The full variable domain, rest sourced from reference TRBV28 and TRBJ2-2, is DVKVTQSSRYLVKRTGEKVFLECVQDMDHENMFWYRQDPGLGLRLIYFSYDVKMKEKGDIPEGYSVSREKKERFSLILESASTNQTSMYLCASRLDSTGELFFGEGSRLTVL.

The chain combines TRBV18 with TRBJ1-2, with 7 bases fitting TRBD1. J lost 6 bases, V lost 3 bases, and 10 bases had no gene match. The CDR3 extends over 15 amino acids. Germline assignment: CDR1 KGHSH and CDR2 LQKENI. The CDR3 protein is CASSPFTGVDNGYTF. CDR3 coding DNA: TGTGCCAGCTCACCCTTTACAGGGGTCGATAATGGCTACACCTTC.

J is TRBJ1-5 and V is TRBV5-5, with D unresolved. Germline V gene data show CDR1 as SGHKS and CDR2 as YYEKEE (reference sequence). V lost 3 bases and J lost 0, with 7 bases in between. The CDR3 runs 14 residues. The CDR3 DNA sequence: TGTGCCAGCAGCTCTCAGTATAGCAATCAGCCCCAGCATTTT. It specifies CASSSQYSNQPQHF. Filled out from reference TRBV5-5 and TRBJ1-5, the complete variable domain reads DAGVTQSPTHLIKTRGQQVTLRCSPISGHKSVSWYQQVLGQGPQFIFQYYEKEERGRGNFPDRFSARQFPNYSSELNVNALLLGDSALYLCASSSQYSNQPQHFGDGTRLSIL.

This rearrangement joins TRBV28 to TRBJ2-5; 7 bases line up with TRBD2. Germline V gene data show CDR1 as MDHEN and CDR2 as SYDVKM. The ends lost 7 bases at V and 2 bases at J; junction bases unmatched: 13. The CDR3 is 16 amino acids. CDR3 bases: TGTGCCAGCACCGACCTCGGCGGGCGGGAGCAAGAGACCCAGTACTTC. This encodes CASTDLGGREQETQYF.

On this clone itself: The missing conserved phenylalanine or tryptophan at the end of this CDR3 makes a read error likely. The chain links TRBV19 to TRBJ1-2; 9 nucleotides agree with TRBD1. The V gene's germline CDR1 is LNHDA and CDR2 SQIVND (reference sequence). V shed 6 bases, J shed 2 bases, and the junction held 7 bases outside the gene matches. The CDR3 length is 15 residues. DNA for the CDR3: TGTGCCAGTAGCGCCCCGGACAGGGGAAACTATGGCTACACCCTC. It yields the protein CASSAPDRGNYGYTL.

The chain couples TRBV6-1 to TRBJ2-1; D ambiguous. Germline lookup yields CDR1 MNHNS and CDR2 SASEGT. The CDR3 has 14 residues. V was cut by 1 base and J by 1 base, with 5 bases left in between. The DNA of the CDR3 is TGTGCCAGCAGTGAAGGAGGTTCCTACAATGAGCAGTTCTTC. Its protein is CASSEGGSYNEQFF.